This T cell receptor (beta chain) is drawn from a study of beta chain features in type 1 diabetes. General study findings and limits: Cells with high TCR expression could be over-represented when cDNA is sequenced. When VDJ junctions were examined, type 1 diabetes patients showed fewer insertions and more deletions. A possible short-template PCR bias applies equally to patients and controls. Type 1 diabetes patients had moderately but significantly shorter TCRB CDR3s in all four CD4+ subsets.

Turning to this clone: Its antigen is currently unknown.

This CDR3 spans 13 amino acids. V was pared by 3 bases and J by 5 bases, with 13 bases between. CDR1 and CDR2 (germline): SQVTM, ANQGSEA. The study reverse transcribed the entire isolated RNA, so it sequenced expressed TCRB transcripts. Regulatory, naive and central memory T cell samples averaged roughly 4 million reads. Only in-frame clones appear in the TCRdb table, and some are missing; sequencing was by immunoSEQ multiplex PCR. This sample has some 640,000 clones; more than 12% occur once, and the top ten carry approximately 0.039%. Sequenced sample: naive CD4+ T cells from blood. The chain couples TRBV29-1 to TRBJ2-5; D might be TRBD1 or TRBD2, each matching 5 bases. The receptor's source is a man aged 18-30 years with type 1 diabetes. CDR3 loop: CSVDGGVEETQYF. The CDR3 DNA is TGCAGCGTTGATGGGGGAGTCGAGGAGACCCAGTACTTC.